This T cell receptor beta chain was captured by sequencing in a study of blood T cell repertoires in COVID-19. Study background: The samples span acute and convalescent COVID-19 from the United States, Italy and Spain. Sources were T cells, B-cell-depleted T cells, or PBMCs; the material itself was cDNA or gDNA.

In the original workflow: Estimated nucleated cell counts came from reference gene primer amplification. TCRdb's table, derived via immunoSEQ multiplex PCR, lists solely in-frame clones and lacks some. V and J calls and clone size are as listed in that table; D and trimming were resolved from the DNA. The table records approximately 210,000 clones, around nine tenths of them present only once. Germline V CDR1 and CDR2: SGHKS, YYEKEE (reference sequence). The V and J ends lost 4 bases and 7 bases, in that order; junction bases with no gene match: 6. There are 15 residues in the CDR3. V and J are TRBV5-5 and TRBJ2-2; 11 positions match TRBD2. Sequencing used peripheral blood. The source is a human donor in a cohort sampled during active COVID-19. The DNA for the CDR3 is TGTGCCAGCAGCAAACTAGCGGGAGCAGTCGGGGAGCTGTTTTTT. It encodes CASSKLAGAVGELFF.